This passage covers 18 T cell receptor beta chains from one sample sequenced in a study of blood T cells in healthy people across ages. The authors ran a second PCR of roughly 6 to 12 cycles using a sample-barcoded 5' primer and a J-beta primer mix. TCRdb re-called the 5' RACE reads through MiXCR, storing one row per CDR3 protein. The data hold about 640,000 distinct CDR3 sequences, with about 53% observed a single time. Sequencing was carried out using blood. All receptors derive from a man aged 55 to 70 in good health.

This clonotype occurred a few times. The rearrangement joins TRBV6-6 to TRBJ2-4; 10 bases align to TRBD1. The J call is doubtful: the DNA matches TRBJ2-7 better. Germline V gene lookup returns CDR1 MNHNY and CDR2 SVGAGI (reference sequence). The length of the CDR3 is 15 residues. Here the CDR3 reads CASSYAGTGAYEQYF. The CDR3 DNA reads TGTGCCAGCAGTTATGCCGGGACAGGGGCCTACGAGCAGTACTTC.

The rearrangement uses TRBV2 and TRBJ2-5; 13 nucleotides align to TRBD2. V lost 6 bases and J lost 5; bases outside the gene matches: 15. The CDR3 has 18 residues. Looked up from germline, CDR1 is SNHLY and CDR2 is FYNNEI. The chain's CDR3 is CASSLPGLAGMWGETQYF. The CDR3 DNA reads as TGTGCCAGCAGCTTGCCGGGACTAGCGGGGATGTGGGGGGAGACCCAGTACTTC.

The genes are TRBV4-1 and TRBJ2-2; D remains unclear. Germline V gives CDR1 MGHRA, CDR2 YSYEKL. V was cut by 1 base and J by 3 bases, with 9 bases left in between. The CDR3 length is 15 residues. DNA of the CDR3: TGCGCCAGCAGCCAAGGTCGGTTCGACACCGGGGAGCTGTTTTTT. This encodes CASSQGRFDTGELFF.

The sample holds a few counts of this clonotype. V usage is TRBV20-1 and J usage is TRBJ2-1; maybe TRBD2 (6 bases). This CDR3 contains 12 residues. The V and J ends lost 0 bases and 14 bases respectively, with 14 bases between them. Germline CDR1 DFQATT, CDR2 SNEGSKA (reference sequence). The CDR3 loop reads CSAREWDGGEFF. DNA of the CDR3: TGCAGTGCTAGAGAATGGGACGGGGGAGAGTTCTTC.

The V and J genes are TRBV5-1 and TRBJ2-6; TRBD1 matches at 7 bases. The CDR3 spans 15 residues. CDR1 SGHRS and CDR2 YFSETQ come from the germline V gene. V gave up 2 bases and J gave up 3 bases; unmatched junction bases: 2. The CDR3 DNA follows: TGCGCCAGCAGCTTCGACAGGGTTGGGGCCAACGTCCTGACTTTC. It is translated as CASSFDRVGANVLTF.

On this clonotype: The germline gene is not matched at one end of the junction; a read error may be the cause. The J gene is TRBJ1-2, the V gene TRBV6-2 or TRBV6-3; D call uncertain. Germline V gives CDR1 MNHEY, CDR2 SVGEGT. The CDR3 length is 13 residues. Here the CDR3 reads CTSTGQGNYGYTF. The CDR3 DNA follows: TGTACCAGCACCGGGCAAGGCAACTATGGCTACACCTTC.

This sequence joins TRBV29-1 and TRBJ1-1; TRBD1 matches at 8 bases. Germline V CDR1 and CDR2: SQVTM, ANQGSEA. The CDR3 is 12 residues long. Trimming cost V 5 bases and J 5 bases; bases outside gene matches: 4. The CDR3 spells CSVYRGETEAFF. In DNA form, the CDR3 reads TGCAGCGTTTACAGGGGGGAAACTGAAGCTTTCTTT.

This clonotype was picked up a small number of times. The V gene is TRBV7-8, the J gene TRBJ2-5; D tentatively reads TRBD1 or TRBD2 (6 bases each). The CDR3 runs 16 residues. Germline V gene data show CDR1 as SGHVS and CDR2 as FQNEAQ. The V and J ends lost 3 bases and 2 bases respectively, with 16 bases between them. CDR3 sequence reads: CASSLVWGAFQETQYF. CDR3 bases: TGTGCCAGCAGCTTGGTCTGGGGGGCATTTCAAGAGACCCAGTACTTC.

The chain joins TRBV5-1 to TRBJ2-2, with TRBD1 as a possible D gene (6 bases). Germline V CDR1 and CDR2: SGHRS, YFSETQ. V dropped 4 bases and J dropped 11 bases, with 21 bases sitting between them. The CDR3 runs 15 residues. CDR3 DNA: TGCGCCAGCAGCCCGTCCAGGGGTGCCTACAATGAGCTGTTTTTT. Translated: CASSPSRGAYNELFF.

This clonotype was seen ten or more times. The CDR3 coding sequence is TGCGCCAGCAGCTTGGTGAACCGGGGATCAGGGGCCAACGTCCTGACTTTC. Its translation: CASSLVNRGSGANVLTF. The rearrangement links TRBV5-1 to TRBJ2-6, with D possibly matching TRBD2 (5 bases). In germline, CDR1 is SGHRS, CDR2 YFSETQ. The CDR3 totals 17 residues. The V end was cut by 0 bases, the J end by 4 bases, with 14 bases between.

This clonotype has more than one count but fewer than ten. The gene calls are TRBV12-3 or TRBV12-4 and TRBJ2-3, with TRBD2 as a possible D gene (6 bases). Trimming took off 5 bases at V and 3 bases at J, with 15 bases between the two ends. The CDR3 extends over 15 amino acids. CDR3 in DNA: TGTGCCAGCAGTCCCGGACTAAAGCGAACAGATACGCAGTATTTT. Its translation: CASSPGLKRTDTQYF.

The chain employs TRBV20-1 and TRBJ1-1; weak D call: TRBD1 (5 bases). Germline V gives CDR1 DFQATT, CDR2 SNEGSKA (reference sequence). V was cut by 2 bases and J by 3 bases, with 19 bases left in between. The CDR3 sequence is 16 residues long. The CDR3 sequence: CSARLGERHSDTEAFF. CDR3 bases: TGCAGTGCTAGATTGGGGGAACGGCATTCGGACACTGAAGCTTTCTTT.

The chain employs TRBV7-9 and TRBJ2-5; D is undetermined. The CDR3 length is 13 residues. The V end lost 5 bases, the J end lost 5 bases, and 12 bases lay between the germline ends. From germline, CDR1 is SEHNR and CDR2 FQNEAQ (reference sequence). CDR3 residues: CASSQPKAETQYF. CDR3 DNA sequence: TGTGCCAGCAGCCAACCTAAGGCGGAGACCCAGTACTTC.

Worth noting for this clonotype: The junction shows a germline mismatch at one end, possibly a read error. The rearrangement links TRBV10-3 to TRBJ2-6; 8 bases are a match to TRBD2. CDR1 and CDR2 (germline): ENHRY, SYGVKD. The CDR3 sequence is 15 residues long. The CDR3 reads CVIGGDFSGANVLTF. The CDR3 coding sequence is TGTGTCATCGGGGGGGACTTCTCTGGGGCCAACGTCCTGACTTTC.

The V and J genes are TRBV4-1 and TRBJ2-2; D ambiguous. V gave up 3 bases and J gave up 1 base, with 9 bases separating them. The CDR3 is 15 residues long. The germline V gene has CDR1 MGHRA and CDR2 YSYEKL. The CDR3 is CASSHPRRNTGELFF. CDR3 sequence (DNA): TGCGCCAGCAGCCATCCTCGGCGGAACACCGGGGAGCTGTTTTTT.

This clonotype was seen more than once but under ten times. The rearrangement joins TRBV20-1 to TRBJ2-5, with D perhaps matching TRBD1 (5 bases). The CDR3 is made up of 15 amino acids. The germline V gene encodes CDR1 DFQATT and CDR2 SNEGSKA (reference sequence). The V end lost 1 base, the J end lost 0 bases, and 12 bases lay between the germline ends. In nucleotides, the CDR3 is TGCAGTGCTAGAGGGGAAGGGGCGTACCAAGAGACCCAGTACTTC. Amino acid sequence: CSARGEGAYQETQYF.

The chain carries TRBV4-1 and TRBJ1-2; TRBD1 is a possible D gene (6 bases). The CDR3 has 15 residues. V was pared by 0 bases and J by 4 bases, with 12 bases between. Germline CDR1 MGHRA, CDR2 YSYEKL. Here the CDR3 reads CASSQDRLGGYGYTF. The CDR3 nucleotides are TGCGCCAGCAGCCAAGATCGATTAGGGGGCTATGGCTACACCTTC.

The table lists this clonotype with a few counts. This chain uses TRBV20-1 with TRBJ1-2, with D possibly matching TRBD1 (5 bases). The CDR3 length is 15 residues. V lost 6 bases to trimming and J lost 4 bases, with 21 bases between them. Germline CDR1 is DFQATT and CDR2 is SNEGSKA (reference sequence). CDR3 in DNA: TGCAGTGCCATACCTACGACAGCGTCCCCCTATGGCTACACCTTC. It encodes CSAIPTTASPYGYTF.